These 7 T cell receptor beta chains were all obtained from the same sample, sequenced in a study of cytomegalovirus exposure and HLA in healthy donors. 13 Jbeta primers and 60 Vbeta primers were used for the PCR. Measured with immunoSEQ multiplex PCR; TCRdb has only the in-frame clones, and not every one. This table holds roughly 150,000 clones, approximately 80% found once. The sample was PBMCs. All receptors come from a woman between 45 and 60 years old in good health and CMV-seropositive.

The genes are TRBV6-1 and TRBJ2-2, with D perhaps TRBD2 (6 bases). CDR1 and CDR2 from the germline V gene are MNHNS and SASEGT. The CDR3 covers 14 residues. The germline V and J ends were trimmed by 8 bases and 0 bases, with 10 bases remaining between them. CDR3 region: CASRAGSNTGELFF. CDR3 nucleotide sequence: TGTGCCAGCCGGGCGGGGTCGAACACCGGGGAGCTGTTTTTT.

CDR3 DNA: TGTGCCAGCAGCGTAGGGGCGGGGGGTTACAATGAGCAGTTCTTC. Residues: CASSVGAGGYNEQFF. This chain connects TRBV9 to TRBJ2-1; TRBD2 agrees at 8 bases. From germline, CDR1 is SGDLS and CDR2 YYNGEE. The CDR3 runs 15 residues. The junction had 3 bases not matched to a gene; V was cut back by 0 bases and J by 4 bases.

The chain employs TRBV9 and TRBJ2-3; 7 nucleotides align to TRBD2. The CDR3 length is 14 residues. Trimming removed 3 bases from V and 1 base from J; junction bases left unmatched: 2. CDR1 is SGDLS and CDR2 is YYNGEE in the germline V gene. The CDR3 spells CASSESGGTDTQYF. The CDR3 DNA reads TGTGCCAGCAGCGAAAGCGGGGGCACAGATACGCAGTATTTT. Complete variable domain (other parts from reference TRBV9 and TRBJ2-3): DSGVTQTPKHLITATGQRVTLRCSPRSGDLSVYWYQQSLDQGLQFLIQYYNGEERAKGNILERFSAQQFPDLHSELNLSSLELGDSALYFCASSESGGTDTQYFGPGTRLTVL.

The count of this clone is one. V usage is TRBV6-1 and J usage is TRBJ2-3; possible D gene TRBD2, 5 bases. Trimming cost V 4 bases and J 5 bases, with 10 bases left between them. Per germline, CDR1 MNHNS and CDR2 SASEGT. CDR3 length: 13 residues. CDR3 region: CASSAGRGDTQYF. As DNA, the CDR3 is TGTGCCAGCAGTGCCGGCCGGGGAGATACGCAGTATTTT.

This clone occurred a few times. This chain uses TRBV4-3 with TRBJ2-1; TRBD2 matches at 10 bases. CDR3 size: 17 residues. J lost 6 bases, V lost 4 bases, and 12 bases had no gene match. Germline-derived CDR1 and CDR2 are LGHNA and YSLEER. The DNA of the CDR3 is TGCGCCAGCAGCCCCAGTGTTAGCGGGGGGCCTACCAATGAGCAGTTCTTC. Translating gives CASSPSVSGGPTNEQFF.

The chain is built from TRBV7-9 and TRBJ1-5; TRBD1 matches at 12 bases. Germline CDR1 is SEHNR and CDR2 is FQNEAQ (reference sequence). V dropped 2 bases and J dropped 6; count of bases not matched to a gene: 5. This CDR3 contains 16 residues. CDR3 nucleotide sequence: TGTGCCAGCAGCTTATCCGGGACAGGGGGCATTCAGCCCCAGCATTTT. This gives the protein CASSLSGTGGIQPQHF.

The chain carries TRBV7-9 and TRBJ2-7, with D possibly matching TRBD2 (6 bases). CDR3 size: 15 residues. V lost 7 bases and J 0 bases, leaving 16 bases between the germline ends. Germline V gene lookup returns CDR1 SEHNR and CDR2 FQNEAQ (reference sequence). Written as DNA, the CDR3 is TGTGCCAGCACCCTTGGCAAGGGAGGCTCCTACGAGCAGTACTTC. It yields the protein CASTLGKGGSYEQYF. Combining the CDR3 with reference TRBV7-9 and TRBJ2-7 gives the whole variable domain DTGVSQNPRHKITKRGQNVTFRCDPISEHNRLYWYRQTLGQGPEFLTYFQNEAQLEKSRLLSDRFSAERPKGSFSTLEIQRTEQGDSAMYLCASTLGKGGSYEQYFGPGTRLTVT.